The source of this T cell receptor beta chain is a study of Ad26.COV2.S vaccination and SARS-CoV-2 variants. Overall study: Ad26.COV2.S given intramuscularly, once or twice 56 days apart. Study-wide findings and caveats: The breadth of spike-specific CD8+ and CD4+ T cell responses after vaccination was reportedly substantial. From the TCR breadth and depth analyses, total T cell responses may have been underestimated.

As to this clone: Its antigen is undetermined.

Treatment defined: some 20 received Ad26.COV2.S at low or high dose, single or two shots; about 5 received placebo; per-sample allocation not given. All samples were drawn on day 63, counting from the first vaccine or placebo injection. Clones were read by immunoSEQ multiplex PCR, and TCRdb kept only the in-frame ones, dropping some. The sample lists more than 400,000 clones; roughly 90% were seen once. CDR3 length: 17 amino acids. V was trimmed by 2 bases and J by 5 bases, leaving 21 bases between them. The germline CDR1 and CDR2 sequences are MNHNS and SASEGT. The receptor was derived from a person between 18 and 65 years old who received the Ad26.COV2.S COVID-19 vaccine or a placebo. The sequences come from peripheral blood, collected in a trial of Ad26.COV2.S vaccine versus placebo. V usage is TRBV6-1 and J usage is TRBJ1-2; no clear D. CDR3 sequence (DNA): TGTGCCAGCAGTGAAATACGACTCGGACGGACTATTTATGGCTACACCTTC. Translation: CASSEIRLGRTIYGYTF.